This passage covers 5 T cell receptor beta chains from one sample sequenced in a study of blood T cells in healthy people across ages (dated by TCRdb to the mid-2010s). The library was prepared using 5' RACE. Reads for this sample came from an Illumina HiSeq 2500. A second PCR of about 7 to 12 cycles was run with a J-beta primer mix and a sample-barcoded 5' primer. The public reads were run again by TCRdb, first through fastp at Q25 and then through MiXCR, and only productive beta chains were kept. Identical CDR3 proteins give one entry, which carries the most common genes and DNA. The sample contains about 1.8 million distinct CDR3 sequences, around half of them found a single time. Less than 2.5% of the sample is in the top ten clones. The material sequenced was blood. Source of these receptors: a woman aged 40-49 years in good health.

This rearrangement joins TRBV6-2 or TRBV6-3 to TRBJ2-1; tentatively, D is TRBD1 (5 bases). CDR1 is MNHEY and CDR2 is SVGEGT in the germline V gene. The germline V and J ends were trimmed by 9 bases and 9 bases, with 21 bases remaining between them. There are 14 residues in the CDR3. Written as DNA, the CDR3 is TGTGCCAGTTATGACAGTGGATATATTAGTGAGCAGTTCTTC. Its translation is CASYDSGYISEQFF.

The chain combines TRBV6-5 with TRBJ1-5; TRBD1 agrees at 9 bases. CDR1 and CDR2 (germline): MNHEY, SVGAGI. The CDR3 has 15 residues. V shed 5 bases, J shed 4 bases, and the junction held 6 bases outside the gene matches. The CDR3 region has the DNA TGTGCCAGCAGTGAGGACAGGGGTATAAATCAGCCCCAGCATTTT. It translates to CASSEDRGINQPQHF.

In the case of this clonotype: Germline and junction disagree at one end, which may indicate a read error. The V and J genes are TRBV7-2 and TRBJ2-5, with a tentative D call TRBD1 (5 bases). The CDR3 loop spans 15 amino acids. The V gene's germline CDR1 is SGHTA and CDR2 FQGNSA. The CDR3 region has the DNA TGTGCCAGCAGCTTAGGAACAGGTAGACAAGAGGCCCAGTACTTC. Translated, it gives CASSLGTGRQEAQYF.

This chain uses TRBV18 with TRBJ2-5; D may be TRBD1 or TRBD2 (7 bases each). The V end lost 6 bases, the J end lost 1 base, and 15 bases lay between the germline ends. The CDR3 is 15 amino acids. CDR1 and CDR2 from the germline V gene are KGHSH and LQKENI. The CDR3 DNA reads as TGTGCCAGCTCTCGACAGGGAGGGGGCCAAGAGACCCAGTACTTC. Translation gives CASSRQGGGQETQYF.

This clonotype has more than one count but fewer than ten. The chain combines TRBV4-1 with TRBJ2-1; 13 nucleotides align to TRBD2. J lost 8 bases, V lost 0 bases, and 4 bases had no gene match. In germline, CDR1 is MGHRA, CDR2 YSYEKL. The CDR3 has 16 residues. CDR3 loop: CASSQELAGGIDEQFF. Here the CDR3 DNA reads TGCGCCAGCAGCCAAGAACTAGCGGGGGGGATCGATGAGCAGTTCTTC.